The 18 T cell receptor beta chains below come from one sample, sequenced in a study of T cells in Graves' hyperthyroidism and ophthalmopathy. Amplified regions were TCR beta CDR3 sequences from RNA transcripts. The HTBI set primed first-round TCR CDR3 RT-PCR. A single record per CDR3 protein comes from TCRdb applying MiXCR to the multiplex PCR reads. Of approximately 610,000 distinct CDR3 sequences in the sample, roughly 14% were seen once. Material for sequencing was blood. The receptors were sampled from a woman in her 40s with Graves' ophthalmopathy.

This clonotype was observed many times. The genes are TRBV6-1 and TRBJ2-5, with D perhaps TRBD2 (6 bases). Between the trimmed V and J ends, which lost 7 bases and 7 bases, there was a span of 19 bases. The CDR3 runs 14 residues. Germline V gives CDR1 MNHNS, CDR2 SASEGT. The CDR3 here is CASKGTVLGGTQYF. The DNA of the CDR3 is TGTGCCAGCAAAGGGACTGTGCTTGGCGGGACCCAGTACTTC.

The chain has TRBV11-2 and TRBJ2-7, with TRBD2 identical over 12 bases. Germline CDR1 is SGHAT and CDR2 is FQNNGV. The ends lost 1 base at V and 4 bases at J; junction bases unmatched: 8. CDR3 length equals 17 residues. CDR3 residues: CASSLVPSGRAVYEQYF. The DNA for the CDR3 is TGTGCCAGCAGCTTAGTCCCTAGCGGGAGGGCAGTTTACGAGCAGTACTTC.

There are many counts of this clonotype. The chain combines TRBV6-1 with TRBJ2-7, with D perhaps TRBD2 (5 bases). CDR1 and CDR2 (germline): MNHNS, SASEGT. Trimming pared 2 bases from V and 6 bases from J, leaving 29 bases between. CDR3 length: 19 amino acids. Here the CDR3 reads CASSEYGRTLSRMRAEQYF. CDR3 sequence (DNA): TGTGCCAGCAGTGAATACGGGCGCACCTTGTCCCGGATGAGGGCCGAGCAGTACTTC.

This clonotype was observed at least ten times. The CDR3 bases are TGTGCCAGCAGTTTGGACCAGGTCGGACGGTACTTC. Protein product: CASSLDQVGRYF. This rearrangement joins TRBV12-3 or TRBV12-4 to TRBJ2-5; D is unresolved. The CDR3 runs to 12 residues. V was shortened by 3 bases and J by 13 bases, with 15 bases between the two germline ends.

Comment on this clonotype: A read error may account for a junction end that differs from germline. The chain links TRBV5-6 to TRBJ1-1; no definite D call. The CDR3 spans 12 residues. Germline CDR1 SGHDT, CDR2 YYEEEE. The CDR3: CVSSRRVGEAFF. The DNA of the CDR3 is TGTGTCAGCAGCCGTCGAGTAGGTGAAGCTTTCTTT.

There are many counts of this clonotype. The chain combines TRBV29-1 with TRBJ2-7; TRBD2 matches at 13 bases. Per germline, CDR1 SQVTM and CDR2 ANQGSEA. This CDR3 has 16 amino acids. With V trimmed by 0 bases and J by 3 bases, 5 bases remained unmatched. The CDR3 reads CSVEEGLAGHIYEQYF. The CDR3 nucleotides read TGCAGCGTTGAAGAGGGACTAGCGGGACATATCTACGAGCAGTACTTC.

The gene calls are TRBV6-2 or TRBV6-3 and TRBJ1-5; D uncertain. The CDR3 covers 14 residues. V shed 2 bases and J shed 4 bases, with 9 bases lying between them. CDR1 is MNHEY, CDR2 SVGEGT, per germline. The CDR3 DNA follows: TGTGCCAGCAGTTACGGGTCAGAAAATCAGCCCCAGCATTTT. This gives the protein CASSYGSENQPQHF.

The chain's CDR3 is CAWSVTRATDTQYF. Written as DNA, the CDR3 is TGTGCCTGGAGTGTGACACGGGCCACAGATACGCAGTATTTT. This sequence joins TRBV30 and TRBJ2-3, with D uncertain. V was shortened by 0 bases and J by 2 bases, with 9 bases between the two germline ends. This CDR3 region has 14 residues. Germline V gene data show CDR1 as GTSNPN and CDR2 as SVGIG (reference sequence). The whole variable domain, remainder taken from reference TRBV30 and TRBJ2-3, is SQTIHQWPATLVQPVGSPLSLECTVEGTSNPNLYWYRQAAGRGLQLLFYSVGIGQISSEVPQNLSASRPQDRQFILSSKKLLLSDSGFYLCAWSVTRATDTQYFGPGTRLTVL.

A few counts support this clonotype. The chain recombines TRBV28 with TRBJ1-1; no clear D. CDR3 size: 13 residues. The V and J ends lost 2 bases and 7 bases respectively, with 11 bases between them. Germline-derived CDR1 and CDR2 are MDHEN and SYDVKM. As DNA, the CDR3 is TGTGCCAGCAGTTTAAGGCGTGGCAGTGAAGCTTTCTTT. Protein: CASSLRRGSEAFF.

Ten or more counts support this clonotype. This chain joins TRBV11-1 and TRBJ1-2; the D is unclear. Trimming pared 1 base from V and 4 bases from J, leaving 19 bases between. The CDR3 consists of 17 residues. Germline V gene data show CDR1 as SGHAT and CDR2 as FQDESV (reference sequence). The CDR3, as DNA: TGTGCCAGCAGCTTAGGCCTGGCGGCAGGCCTCCTCTATGGCTACACCTTC. Translation: CASSLGLAAGLLYGYTF.

At least ten counts were recorded for this clonotype. The chain joins TRBV6-1 to TRBJ2-5; D might be TRBD1 (6 bases). Germline values: CDR1 MNHNS, CDR2 SASEGT. V was cut by 6 bases and J by 7 bases, with 15 bases left in between. The CDR3 totals 13 residues. As DNA, the CDR3 is TGTGCCAGCAGAAGACAGGCTGGGCGGACCCAGTACTTC. It yields the protein CASRRQAGRTQYF.

In its sample, this clonotype was seen a few times. This chain links TRBV19 with TRBJ1-1; D not resolved. Trimming stripped 6 bases from V and 2 bases from J, with 10 bases between. The CDR3 runs 13 residues. In germline, CDR1 is LNHDA, CDR2 SQIVND (reference sequence). The CDR3 protein is CASRVGLNTEAFF. CDR3 DNA: TGTGCCAGTAGAGTAGGCCTAAACACTGAAGCTTTCTTT.

At least ten counts were recorded for this clonotype. The gene calls are TRBV7-2 and TRBJ1-2, with no clear D. CDR1 SGHTA and CDR2 FQGNSA come from the germline V gene. The CDR3 has 13 amino acids. Trimming took 5 bases from V and 4 from J, leaving 11 bases between them. The CDR3 DNA reads TGTGCCAGCAGCCCCCTCGGGTTCTATGGCTACACCTTC. Protein sequence: CASSPLGFYGYTF.

This clonotype was detected ten times or more. The rearrangement joins TRBV27 to TRBJ2-7; 7 positions match TRBD1. The germline V gene encodes CDR1 MNHEY and CDR2 SMNVEV (reference sequence). Trimming cost V 10 bases and J 2 bases; bases outside gene matches: 8. This CDR3 spans 13 amino acids. CDR3 sequence (DNA): TGTGCCACCGGATCGACAGGGCCCTACGAGCAGTACTTC. This sequence encodes CATGSTGPYEQYF.

This chain connects TRBV6-1 to TRBJ1-1, with TRBD1 matching 10 bases. In germline, CDR1 is MNHNS, CDR2 SASEGT. This CDR3 spans 14 amino acids. Losses at the gene ends were 9 bases for V and 5 bases for J; bases not matched to a gene: 9. The CDR3, as DNA: TGTGCCAGTGGAGACAGGGGGCCGGAAACTGAAGCTTTCTTT. Amino acid sequence: CASGDRGPETEAFF.

This clonotype appeared many times. CDR3 nucleotides: TGTGCCACCAGCAGAGATCGGCAGACCAATTACGAGCAGTACTTC. Protein product: CATSRDRQTNYEQYF. V is TRBV15 and J is TRBJ2-7; D is unresolved. There are 15 residues in the CDR3. Looked up from germline, CDR1 is LNHNV and CDR2 is YYDKDF (reference sequence). V shed 0 bases and J shed 4 bases, with 13 bases lying between them.

There are a few counts of this clonotype. The J gene is TRBJ2-5, the V gene TRBV7-6; D unresolved. CDR3 length: 14 amino acids. Looked up from germline, CDR1 is SGHVS and CDR2 is FNYEAQ. Trimming stripped 0 bases from V and 5 bases from J, with 10 bases between. The CDR3 DNA reads TGTGCCAGCAGCTTAGCTGCTAGACTGGAGACCCAGTACTTC. This sequence encodes CASSLAARLETQYF.

At least ten counts were recorded for this clonotype. This chain connects TRBV12-3 or TRBV12-4 to TRBJ2-7, with 7 nucleotides matching TRBD2. V trimming: 4 bases; J trimming: 3 bases; junction bases outside the gene matches: 6. The CDR3 runs 14 residues. The CDR3 loop reads CASSYKRDVYEQYF. CDR3 nucleotides: TGTGCCAGCAGTTATAAGCGGGACGTCTACGAGCAGTACTTC.